This T cell receptor beta chain was recorded in a study of radiotherapy plus CTLA-4 blockade in lung cancer. In chemo-refractory metastatic non-small-cell lung cancer, patients got ipilimumab CTLA-4 blockade together with focal radiation. The protocol was immunoSEQ multiplex PCR, while the TCRdb copy is restricted to in-frame clones and leaves out a portion. Of about 73,000 clones in the sample, around 87% are singletons; the top ten hold roughly two fifths. Broader study findings: Blood TCR clones of tumor origin expanded after radiotherapy plus ipilimumab.

Details on this clone: Its antigen is not identified.

With 2 bases clipped from V and 3 bases from J, the junction kept 6 bases outside the gene matches. From germline, CDR1 is MDHEN and CDR2 SYDVKM. This CDR3 contains 16 residues. The V and J genes are TRBV28 and TRBJ2-3; 9 bases are a match to TRBD1. The sequence was collected from a human donor with non-small cell lung cancer that progressed on radiotherapy plus ipilimumab. The input for sequencing was peripheral blood, taken from a patient treated with radiotherapy plus ipilimumab. The CDR3, as DNA: TGTGCCAGCAGTTTACGTCCCGGGACAGGGACAGATACGCAGTATTTT. This translates into CASSLRPGTGTDTQYF. Supplemented by reference TRBV28 and TRBJ2-3, the full variable domain reads DVKVTQSSRYLVKRTGEKVFLECVQDMDHENMFWYRQDPGLGLRLIYFSYDVKMKEKGDIPEGYSVSREKKERFSLILESASTNQTSMYLCASSLRPGTGTDTQYFGPGTRLTVL.